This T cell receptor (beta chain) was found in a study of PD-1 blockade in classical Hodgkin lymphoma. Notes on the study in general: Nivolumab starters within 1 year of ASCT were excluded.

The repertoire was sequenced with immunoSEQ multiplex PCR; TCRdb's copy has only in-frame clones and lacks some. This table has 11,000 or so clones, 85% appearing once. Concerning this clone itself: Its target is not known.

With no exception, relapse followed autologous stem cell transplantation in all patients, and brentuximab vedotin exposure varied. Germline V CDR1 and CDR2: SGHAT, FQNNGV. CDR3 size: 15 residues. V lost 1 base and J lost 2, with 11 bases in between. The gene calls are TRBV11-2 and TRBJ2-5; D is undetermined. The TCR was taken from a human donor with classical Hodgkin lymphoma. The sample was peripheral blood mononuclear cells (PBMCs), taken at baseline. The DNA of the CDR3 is TGTGCCAGCAGCTTAGGGCCGGGCCTACAAGAGACCCAGTACTTC. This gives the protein CASSLGPGLQETQYF.